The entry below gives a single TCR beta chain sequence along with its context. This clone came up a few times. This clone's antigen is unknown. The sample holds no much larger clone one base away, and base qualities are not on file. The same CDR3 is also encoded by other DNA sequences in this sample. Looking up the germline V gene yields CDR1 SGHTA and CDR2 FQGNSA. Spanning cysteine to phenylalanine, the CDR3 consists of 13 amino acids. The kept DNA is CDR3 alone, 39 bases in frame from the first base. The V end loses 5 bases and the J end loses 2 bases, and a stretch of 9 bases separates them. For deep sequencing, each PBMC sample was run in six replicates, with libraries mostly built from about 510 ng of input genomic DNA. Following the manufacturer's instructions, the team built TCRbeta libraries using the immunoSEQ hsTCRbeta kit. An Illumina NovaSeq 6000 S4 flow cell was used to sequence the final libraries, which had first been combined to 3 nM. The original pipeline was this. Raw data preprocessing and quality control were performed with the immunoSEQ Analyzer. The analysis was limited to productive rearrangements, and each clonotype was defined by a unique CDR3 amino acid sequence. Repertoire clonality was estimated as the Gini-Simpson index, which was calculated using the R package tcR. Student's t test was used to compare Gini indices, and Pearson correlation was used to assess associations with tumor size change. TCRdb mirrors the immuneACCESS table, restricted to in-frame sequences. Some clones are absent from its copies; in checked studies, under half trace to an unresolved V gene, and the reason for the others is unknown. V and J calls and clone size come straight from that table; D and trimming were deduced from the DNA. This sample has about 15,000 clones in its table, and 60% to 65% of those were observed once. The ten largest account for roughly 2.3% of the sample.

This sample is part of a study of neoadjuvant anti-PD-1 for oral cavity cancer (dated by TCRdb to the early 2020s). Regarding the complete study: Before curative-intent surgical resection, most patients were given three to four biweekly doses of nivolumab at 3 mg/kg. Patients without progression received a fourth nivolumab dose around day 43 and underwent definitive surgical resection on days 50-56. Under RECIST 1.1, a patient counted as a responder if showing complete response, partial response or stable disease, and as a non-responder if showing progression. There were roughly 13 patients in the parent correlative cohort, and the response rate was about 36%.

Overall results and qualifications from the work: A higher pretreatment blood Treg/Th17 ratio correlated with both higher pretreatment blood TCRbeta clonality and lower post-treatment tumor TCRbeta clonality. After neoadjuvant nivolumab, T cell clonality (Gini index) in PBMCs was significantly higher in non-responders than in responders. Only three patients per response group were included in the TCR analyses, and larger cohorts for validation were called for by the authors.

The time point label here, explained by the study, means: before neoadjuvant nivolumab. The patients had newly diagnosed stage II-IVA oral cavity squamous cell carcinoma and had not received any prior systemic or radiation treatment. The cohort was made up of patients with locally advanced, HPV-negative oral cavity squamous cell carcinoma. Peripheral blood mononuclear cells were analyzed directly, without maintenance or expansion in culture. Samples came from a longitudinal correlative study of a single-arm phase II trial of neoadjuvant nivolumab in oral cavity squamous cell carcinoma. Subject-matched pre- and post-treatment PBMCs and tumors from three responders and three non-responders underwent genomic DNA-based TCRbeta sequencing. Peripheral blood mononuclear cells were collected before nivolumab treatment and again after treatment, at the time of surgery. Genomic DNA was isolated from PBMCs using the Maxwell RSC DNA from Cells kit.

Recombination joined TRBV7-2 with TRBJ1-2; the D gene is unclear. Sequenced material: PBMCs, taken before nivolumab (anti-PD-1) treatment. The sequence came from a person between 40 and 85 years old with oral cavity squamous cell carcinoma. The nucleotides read TGTGCCAGCAGCCTTGGCCAAAACTATGGCTACACCTTC. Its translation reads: CASSLGQNYGYTF.